The source of this T cell receptor (beta chain) is a study of Graves' ophthalmopathy and Graves' hyperthyroidism. Study-level information: Before any treatment was given, at initial diagnosis, peripheral blood was collected. Findings and caveats of the study: Detected in blood as well were most expanded thyroid clonotypes with frequency above 0.001. At just over 70% sensitivity and about 72% specificity, the model predicted progression of the ophthalmopathy.

CDR3 regions of TCR beta were amplified from RNA transcripts. After a first-round RT-PCR with HTBI primers, a second-round multiplex PCR was run. TCRdb re-derived calls from the multiplex PCR reads in MiXCR, one entry per CDR3 protein. This sample has around 470,000 distinct CDR3 sequences, with roughly an eighth found just once. From fresh peripheral blood, roughly 9.3 ml in volume, the PBMCs were obtained. With regard to this clonotype: The antigen is unknown.

J was trimmed by 9 bases and V by 6 bases; bases with no gene match: 7. The CDR3 consists of 13 residues. Per the germline V gene, CDR1 is DFQATT and CDR2 is SNEGSKA (reference sequence). V and J are TRBV20-1 and TRBJ1-5, with 11 bases lining up with TRBD1. The TCR originated in a woman younger than 45 with Graves' ophthalmopathy. The sequencing sample was made of blood. This CDR3 is CSAGGTGGRPQHF. DNA for the CDR3: TGCAGTGCGGGGGGGACAGGGGGAAGGCCCCAGCATTTT.